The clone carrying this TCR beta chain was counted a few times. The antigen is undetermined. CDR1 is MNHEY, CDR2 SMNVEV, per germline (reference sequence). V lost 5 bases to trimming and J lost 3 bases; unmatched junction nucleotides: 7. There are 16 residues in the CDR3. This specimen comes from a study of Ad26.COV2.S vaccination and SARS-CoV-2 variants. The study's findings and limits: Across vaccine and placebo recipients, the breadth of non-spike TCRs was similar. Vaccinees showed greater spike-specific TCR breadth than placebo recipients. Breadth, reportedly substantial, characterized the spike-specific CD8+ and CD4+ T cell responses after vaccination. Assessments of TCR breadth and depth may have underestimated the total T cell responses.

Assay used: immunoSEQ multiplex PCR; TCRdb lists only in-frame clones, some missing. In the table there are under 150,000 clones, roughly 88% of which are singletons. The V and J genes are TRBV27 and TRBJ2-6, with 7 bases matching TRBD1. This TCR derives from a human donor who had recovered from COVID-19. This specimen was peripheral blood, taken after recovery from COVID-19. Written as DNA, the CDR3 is TGTGCCAGCAGTACAATCACAGGGGTTGGGGCCAACGTCCTGACTTTC. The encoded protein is CASSTITGVGANVLTF.